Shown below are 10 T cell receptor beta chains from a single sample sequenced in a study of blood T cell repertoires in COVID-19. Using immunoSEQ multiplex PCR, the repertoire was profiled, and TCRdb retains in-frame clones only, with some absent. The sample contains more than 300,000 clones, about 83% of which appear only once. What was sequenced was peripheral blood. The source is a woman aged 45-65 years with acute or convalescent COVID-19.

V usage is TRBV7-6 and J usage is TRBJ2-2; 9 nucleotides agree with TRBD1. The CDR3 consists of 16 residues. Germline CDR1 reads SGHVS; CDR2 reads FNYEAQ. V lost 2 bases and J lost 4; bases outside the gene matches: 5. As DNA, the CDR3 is TGTGCCAGCAGCTTACAACAGGGGGCTGGCACCGGGGAGCTGTTTTTT. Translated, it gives CASSLQQGAGTGELFF.

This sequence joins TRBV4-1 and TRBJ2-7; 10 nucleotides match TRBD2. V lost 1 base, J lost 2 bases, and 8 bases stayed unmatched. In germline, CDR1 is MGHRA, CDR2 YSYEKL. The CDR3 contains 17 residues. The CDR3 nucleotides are TGCGCCAGCAGCCAAGGATGGACTAGCGGAACTACCTACGAGCAGTACTTC. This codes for CASSQGWTSGTTYEQYF.

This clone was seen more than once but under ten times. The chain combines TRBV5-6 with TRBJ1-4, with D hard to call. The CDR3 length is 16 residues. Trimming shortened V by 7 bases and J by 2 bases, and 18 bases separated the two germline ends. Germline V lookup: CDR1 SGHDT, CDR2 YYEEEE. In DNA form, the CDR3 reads TGTGCCAGCTCGGCGAGTCAGCGCTTGACTAATGAAAAACTGTTTTTT. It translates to CASSASQRLTNEKLFF.

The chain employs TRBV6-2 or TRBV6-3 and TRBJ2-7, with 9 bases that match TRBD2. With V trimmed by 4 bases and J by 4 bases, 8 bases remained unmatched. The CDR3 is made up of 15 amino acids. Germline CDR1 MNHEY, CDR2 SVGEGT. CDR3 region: CASSSRAGGLYEQYF. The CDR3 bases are TGTGCCAGCAGTTCGAGAGCGGGAGGCCTGTACGAGCAGTACTTC.

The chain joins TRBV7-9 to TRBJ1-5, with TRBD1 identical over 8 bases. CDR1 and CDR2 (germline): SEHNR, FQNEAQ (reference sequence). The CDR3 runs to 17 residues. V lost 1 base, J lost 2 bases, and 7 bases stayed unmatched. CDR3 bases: TGTGCCAGCAGCTTAGGGGCAGGGGGCAGGGGCAATCAGCCCCAGCATTTT. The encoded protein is CASSLGAGGRGNQPQHF.

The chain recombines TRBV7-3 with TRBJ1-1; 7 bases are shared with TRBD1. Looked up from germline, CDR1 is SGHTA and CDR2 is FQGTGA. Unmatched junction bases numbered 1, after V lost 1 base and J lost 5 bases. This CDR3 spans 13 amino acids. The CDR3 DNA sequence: TGTGCCAGCAGCTTAAGACAGGGAACTGAAGCTTTCTTT. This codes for CASSLRQGTEAFF.

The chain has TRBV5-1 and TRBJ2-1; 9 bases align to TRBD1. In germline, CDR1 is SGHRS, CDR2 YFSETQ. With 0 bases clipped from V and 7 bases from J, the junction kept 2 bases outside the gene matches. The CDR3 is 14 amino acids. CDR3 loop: CASSLVDRGNEQFF. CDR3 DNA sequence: TGCGCCAGCAGCTTGGTGGACAGGGGAAATGAGCAGTTCTTC. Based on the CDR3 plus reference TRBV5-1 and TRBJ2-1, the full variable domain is KAGVTQTPRYLIKTRGQQVTLSCSPISGHRSVSWYQQTPGQGLQFLFEYFSETQRNKGNFPGRFSGRQFSNSRSEMNVSTLELGDSALYLCASSLVDRGNEQFFGPGTRLTVL.

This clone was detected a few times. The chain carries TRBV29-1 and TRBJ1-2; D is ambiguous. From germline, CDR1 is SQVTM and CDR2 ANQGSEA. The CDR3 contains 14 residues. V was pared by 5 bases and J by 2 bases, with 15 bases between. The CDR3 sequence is CSVWSPLANYGYTF. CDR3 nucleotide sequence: TGCAGCGTTTGGTCGCCCCTAGCGAACTATGGCTACACCTTC.

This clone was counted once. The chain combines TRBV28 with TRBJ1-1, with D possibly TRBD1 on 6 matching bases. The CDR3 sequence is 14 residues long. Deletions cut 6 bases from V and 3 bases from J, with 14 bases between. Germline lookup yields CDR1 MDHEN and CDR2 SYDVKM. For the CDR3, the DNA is TGTGCCAGCAGCGAAGGGGGGAGGGACACTGAAGCTTTCTTT. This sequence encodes CASSEGGRDTEAFF.

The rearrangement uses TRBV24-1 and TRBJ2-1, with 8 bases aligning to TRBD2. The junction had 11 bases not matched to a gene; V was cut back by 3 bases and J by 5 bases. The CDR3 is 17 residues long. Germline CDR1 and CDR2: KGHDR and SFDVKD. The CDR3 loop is CATSDPMSGGTDNEQFF. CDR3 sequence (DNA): TGTGCCACCAGTGATCCGATGTCGGGAGGGACCGACAATGAGCAGTTCTTC.